The 20 T cell receptor beta chains reported below all come from one sample, sequenced in a study of blood T cell repertoires in COVID-19. Sequencing used immunoSEQ multiplex PCR; TCRdb keeps in-frame clones, though not all of them. The sample holds 350,000 to 400,000 clones; 70% to 90% are singletons and the top ten take 7.1%. The specimen sequenced was peripheral blood. These receptors all come from a woman aged 55-69 years with COVID-19, enrolled during active disease.

The chain employs TRBV5-4 and TRBJ1-1; D gene unclear. CDR3 length equals 15 residues. The germline V gene encodes CDR1 SGHNT and CDR2 YYREEE (reference sequence). V was pared by 3 bases and J by 1 base, with 13 bases between. CDR3 nucleotides: TGTGCCAGCAGCTCCTCCGGTCTCCCGAACACTGAAGCTTTCTTT. Translation gives CASSSSGLPNTEAFF.

The chain employs TRBV2 and TRBJ1-1; D is unclear. CDR3 length: 13 residues. Germline-derived CDR1 and CDR2 are SNHLY and FYNNEI. The ends were cut back, 6 bases at V and 8 bases at J, with 16 bases in the middle. The CDR3 sequence: CASSPGGRTEAFF. The CDR3, as DNA: TGTGCCAGCAGCCCGGGAGGGAGGACCGAAGCTTTCTTT.

The rearrangement links TRBV30 to TRBJ1-1, with a weak D call TRBD1 (6 bases). CDR3 length: 13 residues. Looked up from germline, CDR1 is GTSNPN and CDR2 is SVGIG (reference sequence). V lost 4 bases and J 1 base, leaving 10 bases between the germline ends. The CDR3 DNA reads TGTGCCTGGACTGGGACACAGAACACTGAAGCTTTCTTT. Its translation is CAWTGTQNTEAFF.

The chain has TRBV5-1 and TRBJ1-2; D possibly corresponds to TRBD1 (5 bases). This CDR3 is built from 14 residues. Germline V gene data show CDR1 as SGHRS and CDR2 as YFSETQ. Trimming pared 4 bases from V and 5 bases from J, leaving 15 bases between. The CDR3 reads CASSPGVGLYGYTF. As DNA, the CDR3 is TGCGCCAGCAGCCCGGGCGTGGGGCTGTATGGCTACACCTTC. Combining the CDR3 with reference TRBV5-1 and TRBJ1-2 gives the whole variable domain KAGVTQTPRYLIKTRGQQVTLSCSPISGHRSVSWYQQTPGQGLQFLFEYFSETQRNKGNFPGRFSGRQFSNSRSEMNVSTLELGDSALYLCASSPGVGLYGYTFGSGTRLTVV.

The chain carries TRBV5-1 and TRBJ1-4; D is unclear. Per the germline V gene, CDR1 is SGHRS and CDR2 is YFSETQ. This CDR3 comprises 15 residues. V shed 0 bases and J shed 0 bases, with 6 bases lying between them. The CDR3 nucleotides read TGCGCCAGCAGCTTGGGCGTAGCAACTAATGAAAAACTGTTTTTT. Translation gives CASSLGVATNEKLFF.

This rearrangement joins TRBV18 to TRBJ1-3, with TRBD1 identical over 8 bases. There are 14 residues in the CDR3. Germline V gene data show CDR1 as KGHSH and CDR2 as LQKENI. V lost 4 bases, J lost 2 bases, and 1 base stayed unmatched. CDR3 coding DNA: TGTGCCAGCTCACAGGACAGGGCTGGAAACACCATATATTTT. This sequence encodes CASSQDRAGNTIYF. Full variable domain (outside the CDR3, taken from reference TRBV18 and TRBJ1-3): NAGVMQNPRHLVRRRGQEARLRCSPMKGHSHVYWYRQLPEEGLKFMVYLQKENIIDESGMPKERFSAEFPKEGPSILRIQQVVRGDSAAYFCASSQDRAGNTIYFGEGSWLTVV.

J is TRBJ2-7 and V is TRBV3-1 (or the pseudogene TRBV3-2), with TRBD1 identical over 12 bases. J lost 4 bases, V lost 5 bases, and 6 bases had no gene match. This CDR3 has 15 residues. Germline loops: CDR1 LGHDT, CDR2 YNNKEL (reference sequence). CDR3 region: CASSVGTGGLYEQYF. The CDR3 nucleotides read TGTGCCAGCAGCGTCGGGACAGGGGGCTTATACGAGCAGTACTTC.

The V gene is TRBV19, the J gene TRBJ2-7; 7 bases map to TRBD2. V was clipped by 3 bases and J by 2 bases; unmatched bases: 4. This CDR3 spans 14 amino acids. Germline V gene data show CDR1 as LNHDA and CDR2 as SQIVND (reference sequence). The CDR3 nucleotides are TGTGCCAGTAGTATGATGGGAGGGGCCTACGAGCAGTACTTC. It yields the protein CASSMMGGAYEQYF.

This clone has just a few counts. This chain uses TRBV2 with TRBJ2-2, with D possibly being TRBD1 (6 bases). This CDR3 region has 16 residues. Trimming pared 11 bases from V and 1 base from J, leaving 20 bases between. Germline assignment: CDR1 SNHLY and CDR2 FYNNEI. CDR3 DNA sequence: TGTGCCGTACAGGGCAAGATGAATTTGAACACCGGGGAGCTGTTTTTT. Encoded protein: CAVQGKMNLNTGELFF.

The V and J genes are TRBV19 and TRBJ1-4; 7 nucleotides match TRBD1. J lost 8 bases, V lost 11 bases, and 17 bases had no gene match. The CDR3 is 15 residues long. Germline-derived CDR1 and CDR2 are LNHDA and SQIVND (reference sequence). CDR3 nucleotides: TGTGCCTCCCGAAGAGATAGGGGGCTGGGAGAAAAACTGTTTTTT. Translating gives CASRRDRGLGEKLFF.

The V gene is TRBV11-3, the J gene TRBJ2-7; D is unclear. V dropped 3 bases and J dropped 4 bases, with 7 bases sitting between them. The V gene's germline CDR1 is SGHNT and CDR2 YENEEA. The CDR3 length is 12 residues. The CDR3 reads CASSFPSYEQYF. The CDR3 nucleotides read TGTGCCAGCAGCTTTCCCTCTTACGAGCAGTACTTC.

The sample holds one count of this clone. Here the CDR3 reads CASSQSGGQTNYGYTF. The CDR3 DNA sequence: TGTGCCAGCAGCCAATCGGGGGGGCAAACTAACTATGGCTACACCTTC. V is TRBV16 and J is TRBJ1-2; D is perhaps TRBD1 (6 bases). V was clipped by 0 bases and J by 0 bases, with 11 bases between them. The CDR3 has 16 residues. Germline V gene lookup returns CDR1 KGHSY and CDR2 FQNENV.

The gene calls are TRBV7-3 and TRBJ1-2, with 12 bases matching TRBD1. Germline assignment: CDR1 SGHTA and CDR2 FQGTGA. V trimming: 5 bases; J trimming: 7 bases; junction bases outside the gene matches: 8. This CDR3 comprises 15 residues. The CDR3 nucleotides read TGTGCCAGCAGCCAGGGACAGGGGGCTTCTTCTGGCTACACCTTC. Amino acids: CASSQGQGASSGYTF. The entire variable domain, with the rest obtained from reference TRBV7-3 and TRBJ1-2, is as follows: GAGVSQTPSNKVTEKGKYVELRCDPISGHTALYWYRQSLGQGPEFLIYFQGTGAADDSGLPNDRFFAVRPEGSVSTLKIQRTERGDSAVYLCASSQGQGASSGYTFGSGTRLTVV.

V and J are TRBV6-5 and TRBJ1-6, with 8 bases fitting TRBD1. Germline-derived CDR1 and CDR2 are MNHEY and SVGAGI. The CDR3 sequence is 13 residues long. V shed 10 bases and J 10 bases; nucleotides not matched to a gene: 9. CDR3 sequence reads: CATRATGESPLHF. The CDR3 region has the DNA TGTGCCACCAGGGCGACAGGGGAATCACCCCTCCACTTT.

The chain's CDR3 is CASSLGTGVYQETQYF. CDR3 nucleotide sequence: TGTGCCAGCAGCTTGGGTACAGGCGTTTACCAAGAGACCCAGTACTTC. The V and J genes are TRBV5-5 and TRBJ2-5, with TRBD1 as a possible D gene (5 bases). Trimming stripped 0 bases from V and 0 bases from J, with 12 bases between. This CDR3 spans 16 amino acids. Germline CDR1 is SGHKS and CDR2 is YYEKEE (reference sequence).

J is TRBJ2-5 and V is TRBV7-2; the D is unclear. The CDR3 is 14 amino acids. Germline CDR1 SGHTA, CDR2 FQGNSA. Deletions cut 5 bases from V and 5 bases from J, with 15 bases between. CDR3 loop: CASSEVGRTETQYF. Written as DNA, the CDR3 is TGTGCCAGCAGCGAGGTAGGAAGAACGGAGACCCAGTACTTC.

The rearrangement uses TRBV5-8 and TRBJ1-4, with 8 bases fitting TRBD1. Germline V gene sequence: CDR1 SGHTS, CDR2 YDEGEE. The V and J ends lost 4 bases and 4 bases, in that order; junction bases with no gene match: 6. This CDR3 spans 15 amino acids. CDR3: CASSIGTGSNEKLFF. CDR3 sequence (DNA): TGTGCCAGCAGCATTGGGACAGGCAGTAATGAAAAACTGTTTTTT.

This chain links TRBV5-1 with TRBJ1-2, with D tentatively TRBD1 (6 bases). Germline values: CDR1 SGHRS, CDR2 YFSETQ. The germline V and J ends were trimmed by 0 bases and 3 bases, with 12 bases remaining between them. The CDR3 runs to 15 residues. The CDR3 DNA reads as TGCGCCAGCAGCTTGGAACAGGGAGGGGACTATGGCTACACCTTC. This sequence encodes CASSLEQGGDYGYTF.

The CDR3 sequence is CASSRTRGRNNSPLHF. The CDR3 nucleotides are TGTGCCAGCAGCCGGACCCGGGGTCGGAATAATTCACCCCTCCACTTT. This chain connects TRBV7-9 to TRBJ1-6; D remains ambiguous. This CDR3 contains 16 residues. V lost 5 bases and J 5 bases, leaving 16 bases between the germline ends. Germline lookup yields CDR1 SEHNR and CDR2 FQNEAQ (reference sequence). The variable domain in full, completed from reference TRBV7-9 and TRBJ1-6, reads DTGVSQNPRHKITKRGQNVTFRCDPISEHNRLYWYRQTLGQGPEFLTYFQNEAQLEKSRLLSDRFSAERPKGSFSTLEIQRTEQGDSAMYLCASSRTRGRNNSPLHFGNGTRLTVT.

This chain connects TRBV19 to TRBJ2-5, with 8 bases lining up with TRBD1. Germline trimming cut 3 bases from V and 5 bases from J; bases unmatched to any gene: 11. The CDR3 extends over 16 amino acids. In germline, CDR1 is LNHDA, CDR2 SQIVND (reference sequence). CDR3 DNA sequence: TGTGCCAGTAGTATGGGGGGACAGGTAATGTCCGAGACCCAGTACTTC. Amino acids: CASSMGGQVMSETQYF. Complete variable domain (other parts from reference TRBV19 and TRBJ2-5): DGGITQSPKYLFRKEGQNVTLSCEQNLNHDAMYWYRQDPGQGLRLIYYSQIVNDFQKGDIAEGYSVSREKKESFPLTVTSAQKNPTAFYLCASSMGGQVMSETQYFGPGTRLLVL.